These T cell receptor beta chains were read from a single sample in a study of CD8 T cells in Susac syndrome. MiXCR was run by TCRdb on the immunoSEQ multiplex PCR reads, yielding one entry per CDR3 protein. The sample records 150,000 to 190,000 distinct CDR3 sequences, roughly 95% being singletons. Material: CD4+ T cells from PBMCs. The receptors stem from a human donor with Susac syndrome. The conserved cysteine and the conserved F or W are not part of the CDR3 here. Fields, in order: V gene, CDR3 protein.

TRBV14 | ASSQEWDSGAQY
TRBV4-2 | ASSQDRGLLNSPLH
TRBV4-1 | ASSPLPAANVLT
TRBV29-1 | SVETVPNQPQH
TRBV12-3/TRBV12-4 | ASGGNQPQH
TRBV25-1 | ASSEVGNSPLH
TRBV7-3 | ASSRGSEQF
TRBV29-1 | SVVTGTGVGTQY
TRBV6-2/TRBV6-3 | ASSYSTPGHTEAF
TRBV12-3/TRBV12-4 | ASSFAHTNEKLF
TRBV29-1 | SVEGMGHYGYT
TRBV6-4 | ASMGGLQETQY
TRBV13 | ASSLVRGDGYT
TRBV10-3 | AISEPGQGETQY
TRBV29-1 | SVEDPGGYGYT
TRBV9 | ASSARFTDTQY
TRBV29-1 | SVERRGSTEAF
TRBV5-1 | ASSFLSGGNEQF
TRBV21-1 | ASSKQGAFSYSNQPQH
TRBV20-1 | SPYGGVEI
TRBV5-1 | ASSVPRGDTDTQY
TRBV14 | ASSQSRDTIY
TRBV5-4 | ASTRDNQETQY
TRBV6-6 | ASSSGQGGEKLF
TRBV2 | AQDGVTGGSEAF
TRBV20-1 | SARASSGGGAGNTQY
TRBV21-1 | VREIQPQH
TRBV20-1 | SATFRRGVHNEQF
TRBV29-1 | SVEGGRTAGEAF
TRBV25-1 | ASSESLSGGAETQY
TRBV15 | ATSRDTTRDGYT
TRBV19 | ASSIASRGPSPLH
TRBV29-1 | SVESDTDTQY
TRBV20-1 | SARASWSTDTQY
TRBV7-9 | ASSSAGQGQETQY
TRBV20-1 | STSKQTTEAF
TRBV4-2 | ASSQEGPPRTDTQY
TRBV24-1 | ATQKGWENIQY
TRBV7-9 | ASSPPGLKGYEQY
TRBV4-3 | ASSQAWRGSSYEQY
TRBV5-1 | ASSRLGVKQSHNEQF
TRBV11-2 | ASSWGAGMNSPLH
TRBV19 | ASSGGSVAQH
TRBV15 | ATSRDRVGYT
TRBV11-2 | ASSLGMGGATYNEQF
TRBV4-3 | ASSQDPRTAEAF